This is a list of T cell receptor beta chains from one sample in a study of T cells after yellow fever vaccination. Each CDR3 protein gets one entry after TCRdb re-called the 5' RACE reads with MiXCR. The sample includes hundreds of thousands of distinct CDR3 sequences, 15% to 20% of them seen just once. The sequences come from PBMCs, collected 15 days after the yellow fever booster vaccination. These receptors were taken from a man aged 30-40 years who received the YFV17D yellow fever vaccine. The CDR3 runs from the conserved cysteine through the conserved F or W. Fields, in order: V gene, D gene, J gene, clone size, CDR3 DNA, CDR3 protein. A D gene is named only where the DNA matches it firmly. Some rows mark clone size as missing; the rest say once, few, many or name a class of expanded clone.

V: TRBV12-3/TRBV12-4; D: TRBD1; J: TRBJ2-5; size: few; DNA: TGTGCCAGCAACATCCGACAGGGGGCGGCCCGGACCCAGTACTTC; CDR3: CASNIRQGAARTQYF
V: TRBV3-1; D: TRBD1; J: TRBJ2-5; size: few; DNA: TGTGCCAGCAGCCGAACTAGGACAGGGGGCTGCCAAGAGACCCAGTACTTC; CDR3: CASSRTRTGGCQETQYF
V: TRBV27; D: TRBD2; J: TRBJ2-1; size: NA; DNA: TGTGCCAGCAGTCCATTGATAGCGGGGGGATCTGATGAGCAGTTCTTC; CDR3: CASSPLIAGGSDEQFF
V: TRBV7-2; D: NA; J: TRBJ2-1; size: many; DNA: TGTGCCAGCAGCTTAGGATCCGGGAATGAGCAGTTCTTC; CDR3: CASSLGSGNEQFF
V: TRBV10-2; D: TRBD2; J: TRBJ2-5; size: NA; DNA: TGCGCCAGCAGTGAGCCCTTAGCGGGAGGGGTAGAGACCCAGTACTTC; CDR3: CASSEPLAGGVETQYF
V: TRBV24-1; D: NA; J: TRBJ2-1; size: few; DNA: TGTGCCACCAGTGATTCCACGGGGCACTCCTACAATGAGCAGTTCTTC; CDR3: CATSDSTGHSYNEQFF
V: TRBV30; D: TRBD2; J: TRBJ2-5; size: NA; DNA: TGTGCCTGGACCTATAGCGGGAGGGCGCAGACCCAGTACTTC; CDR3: CAWTYSGRAQTQYF
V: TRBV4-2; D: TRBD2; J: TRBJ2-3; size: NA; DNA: TGTGCCAGCAGCCGGGATAGCGGGAGCGCTGATACGCAGTATTTT; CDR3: CASSRDSGSADTQYF
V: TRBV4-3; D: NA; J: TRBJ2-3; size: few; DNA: TGCGCCAGCAGCCACGGGACCCCGAGCACAGATACGCAGTATTTT; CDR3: CASSHGTPSTDTQYF
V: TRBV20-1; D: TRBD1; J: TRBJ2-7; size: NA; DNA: TGCAGTGCTAGGGGACCGACAGGGAACTACGAGCAGTACTTC; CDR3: CSARGPTGNYEQYF
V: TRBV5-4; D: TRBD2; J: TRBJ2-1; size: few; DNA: TGTGCCAGCAGCTTGCGCGGGACTAACTCCTACAATGAGCAGTTCTTC; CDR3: CASSLRGTNSYNEQFF
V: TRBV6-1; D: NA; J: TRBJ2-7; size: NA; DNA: TGTGCCAGCAGTGAAGTTGGAGCGAGCTCCTACGAGCAGTACTTC; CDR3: CASSEVGASSYEQYF
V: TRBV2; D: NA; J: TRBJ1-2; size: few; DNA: TGTGCCAGCAGTGAGAGGGGATCGGACGGCTACACCTTC; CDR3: CASSERGSDGYTF
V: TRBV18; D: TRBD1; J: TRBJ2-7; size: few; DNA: TGTGCCAGCACCCGGACAGGAACGAGCTCCTACGAGCAGTACTTC; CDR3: CASTRTGTSSYEQYF
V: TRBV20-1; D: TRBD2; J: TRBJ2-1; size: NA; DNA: TGCAGTGCTCCGCTAGCGGGAGGGCCAGATGAGCAGTTCTTC; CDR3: CSAPLAGGPDEQFF
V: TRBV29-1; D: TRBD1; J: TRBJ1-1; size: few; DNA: TGCAGCGTTGGGGGGACAGGTGGTACGACTGAAGCTTTCTTT; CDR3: CSVGGTGGTTEAFF
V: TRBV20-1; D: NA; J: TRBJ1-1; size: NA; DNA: TGCAGTGCAGAGCCCCGGGACACGAACACTGAAGCTTTCTTT; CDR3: CSAEPRDTNTEAFF
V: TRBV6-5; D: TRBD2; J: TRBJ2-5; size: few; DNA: TGTGCCAGCAGTTATGCGGGAGGGTACCAAGAGACCCAGTACTTC; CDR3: CASSYAGGYQETQYF
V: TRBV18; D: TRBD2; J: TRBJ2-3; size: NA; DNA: TGTGCCAGCTCACCACGACTAGCGGCCTACACAGATACGCAGTATTTT; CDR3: CASSPRLAAYTDTQYF
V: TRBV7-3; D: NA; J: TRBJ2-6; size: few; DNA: TGTGCCAGCAGACTGGACAGTCCCTCTGGGGCCAACGTCCTGACTTTC; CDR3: CASRLDSPSGANVLTF
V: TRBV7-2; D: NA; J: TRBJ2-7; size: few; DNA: TGTGCCAGCACCCCCTCCAGTACAGGAATTAGCGAGCAGTACTTC; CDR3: CASTPSSTGISEQYF
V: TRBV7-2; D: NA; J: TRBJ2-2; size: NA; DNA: TGTGACAGCTCCCGGGGCAGGGTCAACGGGGAGCTGTTTTTT; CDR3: CDSSRGRVNGELFF
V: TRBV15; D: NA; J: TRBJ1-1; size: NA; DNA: TGTGCCACCAGCAGAGATAGAGCACAGCTGAACACTGAAGCTTTCTTT; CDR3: CATSRDRAQLNTEAFF
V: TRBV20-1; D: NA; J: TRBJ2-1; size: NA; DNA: TGCAGTGCTAGTGTCGGGCAGTTCTTC; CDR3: CSASVGQFF
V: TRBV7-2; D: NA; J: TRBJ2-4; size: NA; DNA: TGTGCCAGCAGCTTCAGCAGGGAAAACATTCAGTACTTC; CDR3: CASSFSRENIQYF
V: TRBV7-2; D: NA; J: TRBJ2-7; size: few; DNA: TGTGCCAGCAGCTTAGCCCAGTACGAGCAGTACTTC; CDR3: CASSLAQYEQYF
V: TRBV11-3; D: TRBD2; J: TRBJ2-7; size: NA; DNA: TGTGCCAGCAACCAAGGACTAGCGGCCGGCTTGGGATCCTACGAGCAGTACTTC; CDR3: CASNQGLAAGLGSYEQYF
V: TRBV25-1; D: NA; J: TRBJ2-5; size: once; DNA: TGTGCCAGCAGTCCGACAGCCGGACGACAAGAGACCCAGTACTTC; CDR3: CASSPTAGRQETQYF
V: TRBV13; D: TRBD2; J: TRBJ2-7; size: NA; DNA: TGTGCCAGCAGCCCCCAGGTAGCGGGGAGCGAGCAGTACTTC; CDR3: CASSPQVAGSEQYF
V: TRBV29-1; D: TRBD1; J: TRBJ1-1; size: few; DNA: TGCAGCGTTGGGGGGGACAGACCAGAAGCTTTCTTT; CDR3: CSVGGDRPEAFF
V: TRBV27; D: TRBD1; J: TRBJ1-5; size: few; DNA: TGTGCCAGCAGCTCCAGGGGGGGGCGAAATCAGCCCCAGCATTTT; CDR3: CASSSRGGRNQPQHF
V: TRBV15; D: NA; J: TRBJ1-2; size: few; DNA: TGTGCCACCAGCAGGACCCCGGGGAGGTACGGGGGCTACACCTTC; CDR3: CATSRTPGRYGGYTF
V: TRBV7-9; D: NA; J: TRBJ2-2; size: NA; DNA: TGTGCCAGCCGGAGGACAGAAGCGAACACCGGGGAGCTGTTTTTT; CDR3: CASRRTEANTGELFF
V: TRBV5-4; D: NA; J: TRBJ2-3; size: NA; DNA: TGTGCCAGCAGCCTGGACCAGGGGGGTCAAGATACGCAGTATTTT; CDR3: CASSLDQGGQDTQYF
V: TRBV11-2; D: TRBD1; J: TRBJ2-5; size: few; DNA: TGTGCCAGCAGCTTTGGCCAGGGGGTGGAGACCCAGTACTTC; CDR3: CASSFGQGVETQYF
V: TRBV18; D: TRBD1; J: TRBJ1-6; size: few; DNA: TGTGCCAGCTCACCAACCGGGACAGGGGGCAATTCACCCCTCCACTTT; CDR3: CASSPTGTGGNSPLHF
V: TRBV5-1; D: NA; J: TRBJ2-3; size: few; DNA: TGCGTCAGCCAGCGGAGACACACAGATACGCAGTATTTT; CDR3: CVSQRRHTDTQYF
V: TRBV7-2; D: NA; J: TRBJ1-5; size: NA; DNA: TGTGCCAGCAGCTTATCCAGCCTCAATCAGCCCCAGCATTTT; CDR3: CASSLSSLNQPQHF
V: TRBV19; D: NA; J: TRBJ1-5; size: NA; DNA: TGTGCCGTTAGCTATCGAATCCAGGGATGTTTGCCCCAGCATTTT; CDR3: CAVSYRIQGCLPQHF
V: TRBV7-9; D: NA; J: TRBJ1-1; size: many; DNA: TGTGCCAGCAGCAGGCAACCAAACACTGAAGCTTTCTTT; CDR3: CASSRQPNTEAFF
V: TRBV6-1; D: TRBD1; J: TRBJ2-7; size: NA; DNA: TGTGCCAGCGGTACCGGGACAGGGAGCTCCTACGAGCAGTACTTC; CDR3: CASGTGTGSSYEQYF
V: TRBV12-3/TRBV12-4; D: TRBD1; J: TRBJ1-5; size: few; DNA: TGTGCCAGCAGTGGACAGGGGTCCTATCAGCCCCAGCATTTT; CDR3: CASSGQGSYQPQHF
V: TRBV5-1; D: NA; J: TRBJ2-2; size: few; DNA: TGCGCCAGCAGACCCGCCGCCGGGGAGCTGTTTTTT; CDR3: CASRPAAGELFF
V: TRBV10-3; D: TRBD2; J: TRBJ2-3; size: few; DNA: TGTGCCATCAGTGAGACAAGGACTAGCTCGGATACGCAGTATTTT; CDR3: CAISETRTSSDTQYF
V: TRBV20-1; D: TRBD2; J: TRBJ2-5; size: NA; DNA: TGCAGTGCAGAGGGGTGGCTAGCGGAAGAGACCCAGTACTTC; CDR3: CSAEGWLAEETQYF
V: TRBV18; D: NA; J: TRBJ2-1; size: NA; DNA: TGTGCCAGCTCACTGTCGGGTCTCAACAGTAATGAGCAGTTCTTC; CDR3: CASSLSGLNSNEQFF
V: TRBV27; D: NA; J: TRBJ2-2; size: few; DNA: TGTGCCAGCAGTTTGAGAGGGGTCGGGGAGCTGTTTTTT; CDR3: CASSLRGVGELFF
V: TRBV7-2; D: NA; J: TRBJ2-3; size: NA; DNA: TGTGCCAGCAGCTTAGGGGCTTATAGCACAGATACGCAGTATTTT; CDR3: CASSLGAYSTDTQYF
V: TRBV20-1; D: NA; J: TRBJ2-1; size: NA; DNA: TGCTGTGCTAGAGATTATGCGGAACGGGCCGGAAGGGACAATGAGCAGTTCTTC; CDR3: CCARDYAERAGRDNEQFF
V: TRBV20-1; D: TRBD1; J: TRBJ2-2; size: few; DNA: TGCAGTGCTCCGGTTGGGACAGGCTTCACCGGGGAGCTGTTTTTT; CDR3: CSAPVGTGFTGELFF